A single sample gave rise to the 6 T cell receptor beta chains below, sequenced in a study of CD8 T cells in ankylosing spondylitis. TCRdb ran MiXCR on the 5' RACE reads and lists one entry per CDR3 protein. The repertoire holds about 220,000 distinct CDR3 sequences, with roughly a tenth as singletons. The sequenced sample was blood, either unsorted or a sorted T cell fraction (not recorded which). The receptors were sampled from a male donor with ankylosing spondylitis or in good health (not recorded which).

The sample holds a few counts of this clonotype. The V gene is TRBV7-2, the J gene TRBJ2-1; D tentatively fits TRBD1 or TRBD2 (7 bases each). The CDR3 covers 17 residues. Germline V gene data show CDR1 as SGHTA and CDR2 as FQGNSA. Deletions cut 5 bases from V and 4 bases from J, with 21 bases between. The CDR3 coding sequence is TGTGCCAGCAGCCAGGGGGGGTCGCTAGCGTGGTACAATGAGCAGTTCTTC. Translation gives CASSQGGSLAWYNEQFF.

This clonotype was counted many times. The rearrangement links TRBV9 to TRBJ2-1, with TRBD2 matching 7 bases. CDR3 length: 17 residues. Germline V gene sequence: CDR1 SGDLS, CDR2 YYNGEE. V lost 0 bases and J lost 0; bases outside the gene matches: 6. CDR3 in DNA: TGTGCCAGCAGCGTAGCTGGGGGGGGAAGCTCCTACAATGAGCAGTTCTTC. It encodes CASSVAGGGSSYNEQFF.

The table lists this clonotype with many counts. The chain links TRBV2 to TRBJ1-6, with D perhaps TRBD1 (6 bases). The CDR3 is made up of 16 amino acids. V was clipped by 5 bases and J by 5 bases, with 16 bases between them. Looked up from germline, CDR1 is SNHLY and CDR2 is FYNNEI. The CDR3 DNA sequence: TGTGCCAGCAGTCTACGGGACATACCAAATAATTCACCCCTCCACTTT. This codes for CASSLRDIPNNSPLHF.

This chain joins TRBV24-1 and TRBJ1-5, with D maybe TRBD1 (5 bases). Trimming left V 0 bases short and J 5 bases short, with 16 bases between. Germline-derived CDR1 and CDR2 are KGHDR and SFDVKD. CDR3 size: 17 residues. The CDR3 here is CATSDLLEGKVDQPQHF. In DNA form, the CDR3 reads TGTGCCACCAGTGATTTGCTAGAGGGGAAGGTCGATCAGCCCCAGCATTTT.

This clonotype showed up many times. The V call is TRBV27, the J call TRBJ1-1; D is possibly TRBD1 (6 bases). CDR3 size: 16 residues. Trimming removed 2 bases from V and 5 bases from J, with 18 bases in between. In germline, CDR1 is MNHEY, CDR2 SMNVEV (reference sequence). For the CDR3, the DNA is TGTGCCAGCAGTTTAGGGTCGCGGGGGCGCTGGACTGAAGCTTTCTTT. Its protein product is CASSLGSRGRWTEAFF.

This clonotype appeared many times. The chain recombines TRBV20-1 with TRBJ2-7, with 8 bases matching TRBD2. The junction had 7 bases not matched to a gene; V was cut back by 6 bases and J by 3 bases. CDR1 is DFQATT and CDR2 is SNEGSKA in the germline V gene (reference sequence). CDR3 length: 13 amino acids. CDR3 region: CSALGRGVYEQYF. As DNA, the CDR3 is TGCAGTGCCCTCGGGCGGGGGGTCTACGAGCAGTACTTC.